The clone carrying this TCR beta chain has only a few counts. Its antigen remains unidentified. The CDR3 length is 14 residues. Looked up from germline, CDR1 is SGHTA and CDR2 is FQGTGA. V gave up 5 bases and J gave up 3 bases, with 11 bases separating them. This sample was included in a study of T cell repertoires in cytomegalovirus infection. Study in general: Through public TCR beta signatures, both CMV infection and matching HLA type were indicated. Overall study results and limits: CMV-specific HLA-C-restricted TCR beta clonotypes dominated the ex vivo response.

TCRdb processed the reads anew with MiXCR; each CDR3 protein has one entry. Here the sample spans a few hundred thousand distinct CDR3 sequences, roughly an eighth being singletons. The chain combines TRBV7-3 with TRBJ2-1; D is unclear. The clonotype was recovered from a human donor in good health (CMV status not recorded). Some clones in this sample may be carry-over from other donors' samples. Specimen: PBMCs. The CDR3 DNA sequence: TGTGCCAGCAGCCCCTCGGGCTACTACAATGAGCAGTTCTTC. It specifies CASSPSGYYNEQFF. The full variable domain, completed using reference TRBV7-3 and TRBJ2-1, is GAGVSQTPSNKVTEKGKYVELRCDPISGHTALYWYRQSLGQGPEFLIYFQGTGAADDSGLPNDRFFAVRPEGSVSTLKIQRTERGDSAVYLCASSPSGYYNEQFFGPGTRLTVL.